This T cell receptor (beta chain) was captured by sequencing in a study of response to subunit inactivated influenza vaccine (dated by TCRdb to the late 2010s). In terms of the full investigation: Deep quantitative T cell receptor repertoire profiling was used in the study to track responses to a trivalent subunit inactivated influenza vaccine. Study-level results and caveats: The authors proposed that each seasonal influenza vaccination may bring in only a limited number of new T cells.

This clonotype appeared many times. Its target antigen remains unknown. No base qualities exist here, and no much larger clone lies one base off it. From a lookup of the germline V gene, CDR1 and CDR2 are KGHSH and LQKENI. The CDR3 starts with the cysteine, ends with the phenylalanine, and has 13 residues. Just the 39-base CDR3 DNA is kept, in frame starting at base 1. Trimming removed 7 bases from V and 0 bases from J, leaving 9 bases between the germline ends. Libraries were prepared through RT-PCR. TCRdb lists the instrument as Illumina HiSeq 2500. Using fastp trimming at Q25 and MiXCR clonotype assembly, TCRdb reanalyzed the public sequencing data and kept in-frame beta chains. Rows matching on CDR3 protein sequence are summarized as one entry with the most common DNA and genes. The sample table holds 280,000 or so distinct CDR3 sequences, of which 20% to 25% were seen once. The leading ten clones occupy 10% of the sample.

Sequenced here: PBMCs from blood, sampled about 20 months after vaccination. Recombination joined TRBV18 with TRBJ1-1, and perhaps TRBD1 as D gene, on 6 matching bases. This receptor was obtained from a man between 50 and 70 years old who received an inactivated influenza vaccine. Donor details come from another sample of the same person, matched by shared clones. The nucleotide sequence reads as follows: TGTGCCAGCTGCAGGGGTCTGAACACTGAAGCTTTCTTT. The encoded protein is CASCRGLNTEAFF.